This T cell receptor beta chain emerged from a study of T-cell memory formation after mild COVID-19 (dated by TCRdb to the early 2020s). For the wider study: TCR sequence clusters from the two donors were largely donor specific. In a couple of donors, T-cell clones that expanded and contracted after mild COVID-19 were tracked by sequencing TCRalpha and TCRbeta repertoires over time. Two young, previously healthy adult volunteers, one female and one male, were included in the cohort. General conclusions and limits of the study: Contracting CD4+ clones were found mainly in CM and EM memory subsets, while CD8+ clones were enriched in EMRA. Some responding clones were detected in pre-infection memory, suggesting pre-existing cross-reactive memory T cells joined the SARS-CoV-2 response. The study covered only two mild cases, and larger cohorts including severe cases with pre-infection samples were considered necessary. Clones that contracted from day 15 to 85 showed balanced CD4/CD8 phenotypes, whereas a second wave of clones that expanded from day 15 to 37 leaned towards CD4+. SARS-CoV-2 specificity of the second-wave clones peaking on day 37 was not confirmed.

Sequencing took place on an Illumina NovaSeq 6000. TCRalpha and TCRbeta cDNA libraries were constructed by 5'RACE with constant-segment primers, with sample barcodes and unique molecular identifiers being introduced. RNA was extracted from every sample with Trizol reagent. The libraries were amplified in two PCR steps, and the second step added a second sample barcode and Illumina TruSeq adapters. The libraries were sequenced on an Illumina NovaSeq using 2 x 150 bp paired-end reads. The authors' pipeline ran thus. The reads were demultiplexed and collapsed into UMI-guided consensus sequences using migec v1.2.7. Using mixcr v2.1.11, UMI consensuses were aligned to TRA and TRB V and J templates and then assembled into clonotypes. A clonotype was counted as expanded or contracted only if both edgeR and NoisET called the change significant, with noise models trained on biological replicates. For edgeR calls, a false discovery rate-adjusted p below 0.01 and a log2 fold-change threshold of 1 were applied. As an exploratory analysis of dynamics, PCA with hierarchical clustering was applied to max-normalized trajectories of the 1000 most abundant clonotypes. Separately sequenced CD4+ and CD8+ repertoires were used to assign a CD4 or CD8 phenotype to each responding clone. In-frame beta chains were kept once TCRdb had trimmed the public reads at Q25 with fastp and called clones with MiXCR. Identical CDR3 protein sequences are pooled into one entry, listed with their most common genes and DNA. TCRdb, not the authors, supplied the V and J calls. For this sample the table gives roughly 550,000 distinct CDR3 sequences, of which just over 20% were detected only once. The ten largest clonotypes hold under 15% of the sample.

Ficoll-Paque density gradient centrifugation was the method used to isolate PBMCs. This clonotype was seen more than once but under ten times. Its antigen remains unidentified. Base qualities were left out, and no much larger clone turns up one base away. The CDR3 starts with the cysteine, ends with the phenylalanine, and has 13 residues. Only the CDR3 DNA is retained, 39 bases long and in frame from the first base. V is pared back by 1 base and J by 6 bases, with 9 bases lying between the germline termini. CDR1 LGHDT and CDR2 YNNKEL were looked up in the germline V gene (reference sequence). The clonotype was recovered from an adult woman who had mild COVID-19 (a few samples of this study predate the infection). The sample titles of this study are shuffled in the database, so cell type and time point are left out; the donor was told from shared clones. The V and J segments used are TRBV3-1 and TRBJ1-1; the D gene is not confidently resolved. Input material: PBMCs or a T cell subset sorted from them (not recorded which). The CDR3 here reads CASSQGSAPEAFF. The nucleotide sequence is TGTGCCAGCAGCCAAGGGTCAGCCCCTGAAGCTTTCTTT.